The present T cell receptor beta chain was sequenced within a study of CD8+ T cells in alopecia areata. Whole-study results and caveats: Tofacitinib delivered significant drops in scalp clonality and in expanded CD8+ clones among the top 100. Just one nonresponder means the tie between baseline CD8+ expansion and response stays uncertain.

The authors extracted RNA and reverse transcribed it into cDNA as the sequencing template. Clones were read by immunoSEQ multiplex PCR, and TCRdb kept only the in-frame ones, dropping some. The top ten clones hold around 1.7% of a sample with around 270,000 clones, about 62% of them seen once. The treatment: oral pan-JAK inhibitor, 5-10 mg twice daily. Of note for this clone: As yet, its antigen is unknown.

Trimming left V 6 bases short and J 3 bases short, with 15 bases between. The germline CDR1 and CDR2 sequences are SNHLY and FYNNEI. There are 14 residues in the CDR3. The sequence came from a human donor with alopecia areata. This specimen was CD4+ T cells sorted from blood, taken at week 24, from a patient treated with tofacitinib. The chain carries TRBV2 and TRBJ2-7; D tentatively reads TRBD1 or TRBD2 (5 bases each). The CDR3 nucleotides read TGTGCCAGCAGGCCCGGGACCGGGATCTACGAGCAGTACTTC. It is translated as CASRPGTGIYEQYF.